These 20 T cell receptor beta chains came from one sample sequenced in a study of regulatory T cells in long-lasting Graves disease. Libraries of TCR beta came from iRepertoire HTBI primers plus Arm-PCR of CDR3 regions. MiXCR, applied by TCRdb to the multiplex PCR reads, yields one record per CDR3 protein. The sample records about 310,000 distinct CDR3 sequences, under 25% being singletons. As to time point: persistent/refractory GD, antithyroid drugs over 5 years with positive TRAb. Extracted RNA from PBMCs served as the source of the TCR library. Source: peripheral blood mononuclear cells (PBMCs), taken when the disease was refractory, from a patient treated with antithyroid drugs. The receptors come from a female donor with Graves disease.

This clonotype has at least ten counts. The chain combines TRBV6-1 with TRBJ2-5; D uncertain. The germline CDR1 and CDR2 sequences are MNHNS and SASEGT. The V and J ends lost 2 bases and 2 bases respectively, with 9 bases between them. The CDR3 runs 14 residues. The CDR3 protein is CASSESQVQETQYF. Written as DNA, the CDR3 is TGTGCCAGCAGTGAATCCCAGGTTCAAGAGACCCAGTACTTC.

The chain is built from TRBV7-2 and TRBJ2-4; D is unresolved. The CDR3 totals 17 residues. Per the germline V gene, CDR1 is SGHTA and CDR2 is FQGNSA. The V end lost 5 bases, the J end lost 0 bases, and 17 bases lay between the germline ends. For the CDR3, the DNA is TGTGCCAGCAGCATAGACACAAAACTGATAGCCAAAAACATTCAGTACTTC. Translating gives CASSIDTKLIAKNIQYF. Using reference TRBV7-2 and TRBJ2-4 for the parts outside the CDR3, the full variable domain is GAGVSQSPSNKVTEKGKDVELRCDPISGHTALYWYRQSLGQGLEFLIYFQGNSAPDKSGLPSDRFSAERTGGSVSTLTIQRTQQEDSAVYLCASSIDTKLIAKNIQYFGAGTRLSVL.

The table lists this clonotype with many counts. This sequence joins TRBV11-3 and TRBJ2-1; 7 nucleotides align to TRBD1. The ends lost 4 bases at V and 10 bases at J; junction bases unmatched: 7. This CDR3 has 13 residues. Germline V lookup: CDR1 SGHNT, CDR2 YENEEA. The CDR3, as DNA: TGTGCCAGCAGCTCCGGAACAGGGGAGGAGCAGTTCTTC. Its translation is CASSSGTGEEQFF. Drawing the rest from reference TRBV11-3 and TRBJ2-1, the complete variable domain is EAGVVQSPRYKIIEKKQPVAFWCNPISGHNTLYWYLQNLGQGPELLIRYENEEAVDDSQLPKDRFSAERLKGVDSTLKIQPAELGDSAVYLCASSSGTGEEQFFGPGTRLTVL.

This chain uses TRBV19 with TRBJ1-5; no reliable D call. Germline CDR1 reads LNHDA; CDR2 reads SQIVND (reference sequence). The V end was cut by 5 bases, the J end by 0 bases, with 8 bases between. This CDR3 comprises 14 residues. Here the CDR3 reads CASSGQDSNQPQHF. Written as DNA, the CDR3 is TGTGCCAGTAGTGGGCAGGATAGCAATCAGCCCCAGCATTTT.

The rearrangement uses TRBV18 and TRBJ1-1; no definite D call. Looked up from germline, CDR1 is KGHSH and CDR2 is LQKENI. Trimming pared 1 base from V and 1 base from J, leaving 4 bases between. The length of the CDR3 is 13 residues. CDR3: CASSPLPNTEAFF. CDR3 DNA: TGTGCCAGCTCACCACTTCCGAACACTGAAGCTTTCTTT.

This rearrangement joins TRBV4-3 to TRBJ2-7; possible D gene TRBD1, 6 bases. CDR3 length: 15 amino acids. Trimming took 4 bases from V and 5 from J, leaving 18 bases between them. Germline V gene data show CDR1 as LGHNA and CDR2 as YSLEER. This CDR3 reads CASSPDLWDIDEQYF. The CDR3 DNA is TGCGCCAGCAGCCCTGACCTTTGGGACATCGACGAGCAGTACTTC.

The chain joins TRBV20-1 to TRBJ1-5; D not resolved. The CDR3 has 11 amino acids. V was shortened by 4 bases and J by 4 bases, with 5 bases between the two germline ends. From germline, CDR1 is DFQATT and CDR2 SNEGSKA (reference sequence). This CDR3 is CSAKGNQPQHF. CDR3 DNA: TGCAGTGCTAAAGGGAATCAGCCCCAGCATTTT.

This clonotype was counted a single time. The chain couples TRBV29-1 to TRBJ1-4; D unclear. This CDR3 is 13 amino acids long. Trimming took off 4 bases at V and 8 bases at J, with 14 bases between the two ends. The germline V gene has CDR1 SQVTM and CDR2 ANQGSEA. Here the CDR3 DNA reads TGCAGCGTTGTGTTGGACCTACCGGAAAAACTGTTTTTT. Translated: CSVVLDLPEKLFF.

This clonotype was observed many times. The chain is built from TRBV28 and TRBJ1-1, with D hard to call. The CDR3 extends over 14 amino acids. The ends were cut back, 8 bases at V and 1 base at J, with 14 bases in the middle. Germline CDR1 is MDHEN and CDR2 is SYDVKM. CDR3 in DNA: TGTGCCAGCTCTTCAAAATCTGAGAACACTGAAGCTTTCTTT. Translation gives CASSSKSENTEAFF.

This clonotype was observed a handful of times. The genes are TRBV11-1 and TRBJ2-5, with D perhaps TRBD2 (5 bases). The J call is doubtful: the DNA matches TRBJ2-1 better. The length of the CDR3 is 15 residues. Germline-derived CDR1 and CDR2 are SGHAT and FQDESV (reference sequence). CDR3 DNA sequence: TGTGCCAGCAGCTTTGAGAGAGGGCCTCTGAGTGAGCAGTTCTTC. The encoded protein is CASSFERGPLSEQFF.

This chain uses TRBV19 with TRBJ1-1, with D possibly being TRBD1 (5 bases). The CDR3 is made up of 15 amino acids. Germline CDR1 and CDR2: LNHDA and SQIVND (reference sequence). V lost 8 bases, J lost 0 bases, and 16 bases lay in between. CDR3 sequence (DNA): TGTGCCAGTCGGTTGAGGGGCCCTCTGAACACTGAAGCTTTCTTT. This codes for CASRLRGPLNTEAFF.

This clonotype was found a few times. The chain joins TRBV6-1 to TRBJ1-1, with a tentative D call TRBD1 (6 bases). CDR1 MNHNS and CDR2 SASEGT come from the germline V gene. CDR3 length: 15 residues. V lost 6 bases and J lost 6, with 20 bases in between. The CDR3 DNA reads as TGTGCCAGCAGGGCCTTACAGGGTCTGGGATCTGAAGCTTTCTTT. It yields the protein CASRALQGLGSEAFF.

This chain joins TRBV7-2 and TRBJ2-7; 9 positions agree with TRBD1. Germline V gene lookup returns CDR1 SGHTA and CDR2 FQGNSA. The CDR3 is 15 amino acids. The V segment lost 7 bases and the J segment 6 bases; nucleotides outside the gene matches: 13. The CDR3 here is CASTQRDRVAFEQYF. The DNA for the CDR3 is TGTGCCAGCACCCAGCGGGACAGGGTAGCCTTCGAGCAGTACTTC.

The chain has TRBV5-1 and TRBJ2-7; D is uncertain. V lost 0 bases to trimming and J lost 3 bases, with 10 bases between them. CDR3 length: 14 residues. CDR1 is SGHRS, CDR2 YFSETQ, per germline. CDR3 protein: CASSLESILYEQYF. The CDR3 DNA reads TGCGCCAGCAGCTTGGAGTCGATCCTCTACGAGCAGTACTTC.

The sample holds a few counts of this clonotype. The rearrangement joins TRBV3-1 to TRBJ2-3; D possibly corresponds to TRBD2 (6 bases). V lost 3 bases and J lost 3, with 10 bases in between. Looked up from germline, CDR1 is LGHDT and CDR2 is YNNKEL (reference sequence). This CDR3 has 14 residues. The DNA for the CDR3 is TGTGCCAGCAGCCACTGGAGCGGGACAGATACGCAGTATTTT. Translated: CASSHWSGTDTQYF.

This chain uses TRBV20-1 with TRBJ2-1; no clear D gene. The length of the CDR3 is 13 residues. Germline values: CDR1 DFQATT, CDR2 SNEGSKA (reference sequence). Trimming removed 3 bases at V and 3 bases at J, with 9 bases between. The CDR3 sequence is CSASHVRYNEQFF. The CDR3 DNA is TGCAGTGCTAGCCACGTTCGCTACAATGAGCAGTTCTTC.

As DNA, the CDR3 is TGTGCCATCAGTGAAGGCCCCACAGATACGCAGTATTTT. Translation: CAISEGPTDTQYF. The chain combines TRBV10-3 with TRBJ2-3; unclear D gene. Trimming cost V 3 bases and J 2 bases, with 6 bases left between them. Germline CDR1 and CDR2: ENHRY and SYGVKD. The CDR3 sequence is 13 residues long.

This clonotype was detected only a few times. The chain uses TRBV10-2 and TRBJ2-7; possibly TRBD1 or TRBD2 for D (5 bases each). Germline V gene lookup returns CDR1 WSHSY and CDR2 SAAADI. This CDR3 spans 14 amino acids. V was shortened by 6 bases and J by 7 bases, with 19 bases between the two germline ends. The CDR3, as DNA: TGCGCCAGCAGGGGGACGGAGAGAGGTGAGGAGCAGTACTTC. Protein product: CASRGTERGEEQYF.

This clonotype was seen repeatedly, ten times or more. Here the CDR3 reads CASSQTREAFF. CDR3 DNA sequence: TGTGCCAGCAGCCAAACACGCGAAGCTTTCTTT. J is TRBJ1-1 and V is TRBV3-1; D uncertain. Germline CDR1 LGHDT, CDR2 YNNKEL (reference sequence). The CDR3 loop spans 11 amino acids. V dropped 2 bases and J dropped 8 bases, with 6 bases sitting between them.

In the case of this clonotype: This may come from a read error, since a much larger clone is one base off. The V and J genes are TRBV11-3 and TRBJ2-5, with unresolved D. Germline-derived CDR1 and CDR2 are SGHNT and YENEEA. The CDR3 is 13 amino acids. The CDR3 sequence: CVSSVLLWETQYF. For the CDR3, the DNA is TGTGTCAGCAGCGTTCTCTTGTGGGAGACCCAGTACTTC.